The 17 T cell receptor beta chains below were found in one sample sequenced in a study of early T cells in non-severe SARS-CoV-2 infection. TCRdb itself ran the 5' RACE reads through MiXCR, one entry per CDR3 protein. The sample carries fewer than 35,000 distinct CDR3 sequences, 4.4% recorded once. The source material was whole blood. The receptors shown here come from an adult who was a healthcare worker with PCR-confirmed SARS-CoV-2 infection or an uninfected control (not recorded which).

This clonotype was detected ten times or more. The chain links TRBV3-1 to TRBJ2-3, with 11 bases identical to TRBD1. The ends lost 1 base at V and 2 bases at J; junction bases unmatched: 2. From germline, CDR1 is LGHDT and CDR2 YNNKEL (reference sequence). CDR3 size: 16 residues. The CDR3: CASSQGTGGLTDTQYF. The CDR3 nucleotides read TGTGCCAGCAGCCAAGGGACAGGGGGCCTCACAGATACGCAGTATTTT.

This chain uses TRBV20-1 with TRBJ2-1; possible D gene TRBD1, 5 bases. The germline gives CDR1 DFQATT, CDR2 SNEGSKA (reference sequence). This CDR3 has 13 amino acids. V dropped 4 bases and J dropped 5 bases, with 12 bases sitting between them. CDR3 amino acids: CSATISTDNEQFF. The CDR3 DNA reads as TGCAGTGCTACCATCTCGACAGACAATGAGCAGTTCTTC.

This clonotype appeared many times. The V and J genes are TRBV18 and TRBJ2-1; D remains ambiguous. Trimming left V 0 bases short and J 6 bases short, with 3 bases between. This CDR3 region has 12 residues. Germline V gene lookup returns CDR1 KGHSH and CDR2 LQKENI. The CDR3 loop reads CASSPPLNEQFF. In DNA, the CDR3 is TGTGCCAGCTCACCACCCCTCAATGAGCAGTTCTTC.

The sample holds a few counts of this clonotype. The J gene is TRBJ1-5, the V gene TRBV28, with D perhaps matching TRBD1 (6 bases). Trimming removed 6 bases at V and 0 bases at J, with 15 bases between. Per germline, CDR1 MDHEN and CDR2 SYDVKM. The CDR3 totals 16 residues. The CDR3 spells CASSRTGTTSNQPQHF. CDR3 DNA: TGTGCCAGCAGCCGCACCGGGACAACTAGCAATCAGCCCCAGCATTTT.

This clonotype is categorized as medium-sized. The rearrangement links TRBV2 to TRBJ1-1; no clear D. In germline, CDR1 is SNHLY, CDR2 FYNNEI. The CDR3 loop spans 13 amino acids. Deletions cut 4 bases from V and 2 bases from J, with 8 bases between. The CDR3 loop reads CASSVSGNTEAFF. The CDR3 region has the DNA TGTGCCAGCAGTGTTTCTGGAAACACTGAAGCTTTCTTT.

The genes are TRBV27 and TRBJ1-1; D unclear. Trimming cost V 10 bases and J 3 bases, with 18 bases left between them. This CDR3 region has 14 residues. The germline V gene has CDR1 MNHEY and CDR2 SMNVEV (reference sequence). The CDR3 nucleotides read TGTGCCACCGAAAGACTCAGTTCGTACACTGAAGCTTTCTTT. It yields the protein CATERLSSYTEAFF.

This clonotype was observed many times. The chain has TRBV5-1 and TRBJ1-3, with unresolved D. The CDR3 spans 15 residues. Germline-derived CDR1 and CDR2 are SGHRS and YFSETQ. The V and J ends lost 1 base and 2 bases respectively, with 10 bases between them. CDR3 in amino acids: CASSLQGSTGNTIYF. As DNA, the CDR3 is TGCGCCAGCAGCTTGCAAGGGAGCACTGGAAACACCATATATTTT.

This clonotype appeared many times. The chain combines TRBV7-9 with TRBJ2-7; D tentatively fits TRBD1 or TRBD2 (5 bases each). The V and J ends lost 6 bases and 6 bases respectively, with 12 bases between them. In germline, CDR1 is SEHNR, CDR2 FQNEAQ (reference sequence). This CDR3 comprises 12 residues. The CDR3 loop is CASSPNGAEQYF. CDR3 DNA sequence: TGTGCCAGCAGTCCGAACGGGGCCGAGCAGTACTTC.

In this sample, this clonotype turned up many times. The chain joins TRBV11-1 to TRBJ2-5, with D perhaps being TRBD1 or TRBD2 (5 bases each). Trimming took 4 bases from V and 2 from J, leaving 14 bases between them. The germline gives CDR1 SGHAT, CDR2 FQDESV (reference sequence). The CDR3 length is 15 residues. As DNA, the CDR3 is TGTGCCAGCAGCTCATCGGGACGGACACAAGAGACCCAGTACTTC. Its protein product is CASSSSGRTQETQYF.

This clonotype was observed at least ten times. The CDR3 nucleotides read TGCAGCGTTGTATTCGGGGCGGGACAGACAGATACGCAGTATTTT. Encoded protein: CSVVFGAGQTDTQYF. The chain carries TRBV29-1 and TRBJ2-3; tentatively, D is TRBD1 (7 bases). Germline V gene lookup returns CDR1 SQVTM and CDR2 ANQGSEA. The CDR3 spans 15 residues. V was trimmed by 4 bases and J by 3 bases, leaving 17 bases between them.

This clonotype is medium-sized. CDR3 nucleotide sequence: TGTGCCAGCACCCCCGCCGCGGGCGGGCGAGGTACAGATACGCAGTATTTT. It yields the protein CASTPAAGGRGTDTQYF. This sequence joins TRBV7-8 and TRBJ2-3; possibly TRBD2 for D (5 bases). The CDR3 extends over 17 amino acids. V lost 7 bases, J lost 3 bases, and 23 bases lay in between. Germline CDR1 is SGHVS and CDR2 is FQNEAQ. Supplemented by reference TRBV7-8 and TRBJ2-3, the full variable domain reads GAGVSQSPRYKVAKRGQDVALRCDPISGHVSLFWYQQALGQGPEFLTYFQNEAQLDKSGLPSDRFFAERPEGSVSTLKIQRTQQEDSAVYLCASTPAAGGRGTDTQYFGPGTRLTVL.

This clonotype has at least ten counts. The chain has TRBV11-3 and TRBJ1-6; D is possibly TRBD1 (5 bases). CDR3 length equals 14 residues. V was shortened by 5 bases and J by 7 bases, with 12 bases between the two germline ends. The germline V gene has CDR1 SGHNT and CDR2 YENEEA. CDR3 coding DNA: TGTGCCAGCAGCATGGGACGGGCCAATTCACCCCTCCACTTT. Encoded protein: CASSMGRANSPLHF.

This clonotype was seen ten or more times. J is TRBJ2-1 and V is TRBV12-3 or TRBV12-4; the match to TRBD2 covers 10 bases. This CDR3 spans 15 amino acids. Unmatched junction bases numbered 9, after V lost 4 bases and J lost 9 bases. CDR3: CASSYGTSALTEQFF. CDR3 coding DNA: TGTGCCAGCAGTTATGGGACTAGCGCCCTCACTGAGCAGTTCTTC.

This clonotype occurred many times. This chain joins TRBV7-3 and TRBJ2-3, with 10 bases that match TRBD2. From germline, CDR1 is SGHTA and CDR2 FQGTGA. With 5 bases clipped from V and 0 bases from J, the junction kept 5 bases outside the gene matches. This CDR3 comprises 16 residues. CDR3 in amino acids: CASSPPTSGSTDTQYF. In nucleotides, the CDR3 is TGTGCCAGCAGCCCACCGACTAGCGGGAGCACAGATACGCAGTATTTT. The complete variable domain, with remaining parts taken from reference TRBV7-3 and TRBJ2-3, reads GAGVSQTPSNKVTEKGKYVELRCDPISGHTALYWYRQSLGQGPEFLIYFQGTGAADDSGLPNDRFFAVRPEGSVSTLKIQRTERGDSAVYLCASSPPTSGSTDTQYFGPGTRLTVL.

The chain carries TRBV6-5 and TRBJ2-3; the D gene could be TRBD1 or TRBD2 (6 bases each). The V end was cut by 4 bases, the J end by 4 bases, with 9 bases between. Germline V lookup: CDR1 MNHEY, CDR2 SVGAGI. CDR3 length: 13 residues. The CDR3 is CASSFGGPDTQYF. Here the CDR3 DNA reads TGTGCCAGCAGTTTCGGGGGCCCAGATACGCAGTATTTT.

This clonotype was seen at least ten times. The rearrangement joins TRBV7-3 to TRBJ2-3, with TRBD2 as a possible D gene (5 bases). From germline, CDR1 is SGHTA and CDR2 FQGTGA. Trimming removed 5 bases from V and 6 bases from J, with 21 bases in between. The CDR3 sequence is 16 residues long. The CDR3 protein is CASSPKAGLREDTQYF. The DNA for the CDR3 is TGTGCCAGCAGCCCCAAGGCAGGTCTGAGGGAGGATACGCAGTATTTT. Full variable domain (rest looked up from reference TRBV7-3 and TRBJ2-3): GAGVSQTPSNKVTEKGKYVELRCDPISGHTALYWYRQSLGQGPEFLIYFQGTGAADDSGLPNDRFFAVRPEGSVSTLKIQRTERGDSAVYLCASSPKAGLREDTQYFGPGTRLTVL.

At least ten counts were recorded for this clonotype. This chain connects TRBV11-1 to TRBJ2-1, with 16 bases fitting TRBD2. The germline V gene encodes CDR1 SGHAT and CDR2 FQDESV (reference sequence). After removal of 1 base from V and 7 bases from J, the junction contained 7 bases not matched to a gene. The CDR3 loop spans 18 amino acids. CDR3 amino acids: CASSLGGTSGRAWNEQFF. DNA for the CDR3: TGTGCCAGCAGCTTAGGTGGGACTAGCGGGAGGGCCTGGAATGAGCAGTTCTTC.